What follows are 31 T cell receptor beta chains derived from one specimen sequenced in a study of blood T cell repertoires in COVID-19. Clones were sequenced by immunoSEQ multiplex PCR, and TCRdb holds only the in-frame ones, with some missing. The sample carries 60,000 to 85,000 clones, 87% recorded once. Material for sequencing was peripheral blood. Receptors originate from a woman of 80 years or more with active or convalescent COVID-19.

The chain joins TRBV5-1 to TRBJ2-3, with TRBD2 matching over 7 bases. This CDR3 is 14 amino acids long. After removal of 0 bases from V and 8 bases from J, the junction contained 6 bases not matched to a gene. The germline V gene encodes CDR1 SGHRS and CDR2 YFSETQ. Here the CDR3 reads CASSLAGGDGTQYF. The CDR3 DNA is TGCGCCAGCAGCTTGGCGGGGGGTGATGGTACGCAGTATTTT. Based on the CDR3 plus reference TRBV5-1 and TRBJ2-3, the full variable domain is KAGVTQTPRYLIKTRGQQVTLSCSPISGHRSVSWYQQTPGQGLQFLFEYFSETQRNKGNFPGRFSGRQFSNSRSEMNVSTLELGDSALYLCASSLAGGDGTQYFGPGTRLTVL.

This clone occurred a few times. The V and J genes are TRBV4-3 and TRBJ1-1; 7 bases align to TRBD1. The ends lost 2 bases at V and 4 bases at J; junction bases unmatched: 7. This CDR3 region has 15 residues. Germline CDR1 LGHNA, CDR2 YSLEER. The CDR3 DNA reads TGCGCCAGCAGCCAATCGGCCAGGGGGACCACTGAAGCTTTCTTT. Protein product: CASSQSARGTTEAFF.

V gene TRBV29-1 combines with J gene TRBJ2-5, with 7 bases fitting TRBD1. V shed 2 bases and J 4 bases; nucleotides not matched to a gene: 4. Germline V gives CDR1 SQVTM, CDR2 ANQGSEA. The length of the CDR3 is 13 residues. This CDR3 is CSVETGDGETQYF. The CDR3 coding sequence is TGCAGCGTTGAAACAGGGGATGGAGAGACCCAGTACTTC.

The CDR3: CASSLSGTGIYEQYF. The DNA for the CDR3 is TGTGCCAGCAGCCTATCCGGGACAGGGATTTACGAGCAGTACTTC. The V gene is TRBV14, the J gene TRBJ2-7; the match to TRBD1 covers 9 bases. Germline V gene data show CDR1 as SGHDN and CDR2 as FVKESK. V shed 4 bases and J 4 bases; nucleotides not matched to a gene: 8. CDR3 length: 15 amino acids.

The V and J genes are TRBV30 and TRBJ1-4; possibly TRBD1 for D (6 bases). Germline V gene lookup returns CDR1 GTSNPN and CDR2 SVGIG (reference sequence). Trimming stripped 8 bases from V and 4 bases from J, with 8 bases between. This CDR3 has 11 amino acids. As DNA, the CDR3 is TGTGCCGTACAGGGTAATGAAAAACTGTTTTTT. Encoded protein: CAVQGNEKLFF. Complete variable domain (other parts from reference TRBV30 and TRBJ1-4): SQTIHQWPATLVQPVGSPLSLECTVEGTSNPNLYWYRQAAGRGLQLLFYSVGIGQISSEVPQNLSASRPQDRQFILSSKKLLLSDSGFYLCAVQGNEKLFFGSGTQLSVL.

The chain uses TRBV6-4 and TRBJ2-2, with D possibly being TRBD1 (6 bases). Germline CDR1 MRHNA, CDR2 SNTAGT. Trimming removed 0 bases at V and 7 bases at J, with 12 bases between. The CDR3 is 15 residues long. The CDR3 DNA reads TGTGCCAGCAGTGACTCTAACAGGGTCAACGGGGAGCTGTTTTTT. It is translated as CASSDSNRVNGELFF.

The rearrangement links TRBV28 to TRBJ1-1; D not resolved. Germline loops: CDR1 MDHEN, CDR2 SYDVKM. The V end lost 2 bases, the J end lost 1 base, and 2 bases lay between the germline ends. The CDR3 is 12 amino acids. This chain's CDR3 is CASSLRNTEAFF. Here the CDR3 DNA reads TGTGCCAGCAGTTTACGGAACACTGAAGCTTTCTTT.

The chain joins TRBV27 to TRBJ2-7, with TRBD2 identical over 7 bases. The CDR3 loop spans 14 amino acids. CDR1 MNHEY and CDR2 SMNVEV come from the germline V gene (reference sequence). The V segment lost 4 bases and the J segment 3 bases; nucleotides outside the gene matches: 6. The CDR3, as DNA: TGTGCCAGCAGTTCCGGACTAGAAAGCTACGAGCAGTACTTC. This sequence encodes CASSSGLESYEQYF.

This sequence joins TRBV14 and TRBJ2-1; possibly TRBD1 for D (5 bases). Germline loops: CDR1 SGHDN, CDR2 FVKESK. V was clipped by 2 bases and J by 7 bases, with 12 bases between them. This CDR3 is built from 14 residues. CDR3 loop: CASSQIIGVNEQFF. The CDR3 DNA sequence: TGTGCCAGCAGCCAAATCATAGGGGTTAATGAGCAGTTCTTC. Complete variable domain (other parts from reference TRBV14 and TRBJ2-1): EAGVTQFPSHSVIEKGQTVTLRCDPISGHDNLYWYRRVMGKEIKFLLHFVKESKQDESGMPNNRFLAERTGGTYSTLKVQPAELEDSGVYFCASSQIIGVNEQFFGPGTRLTVL.

This sequence joins TRBV4-2 and TRBJ2-2; TRBD2 aligns across 12 bases. V was clipped by 2 bases and J by 4 bases; unmatched bases: 8. The CDR3 runs 18 residues. Germline CDR1 LGHNA, CDR2 YNFKEQ. For the CDR3, the DNA is TGTGCCAGCAGCCAACGGACTAGCGGGGAAGGGGGCACCGGGGAGCTGTTTTTT. Protein sequence: CASSQRTSGEGGTGELFF.

This rearrangement joins TRBV20-1 to TRBJ1-2, with D hard to call. The V and J ends lost 3 bases and 2 bases respectively, with 4 bases between them. Germline V CDR1 and CDR2: DFQATT, SNEGSKA (reference sequence). This CDR3 is 11 amino acids long. The CDR3 sequence is CSASPNYGYTF. CDR3 DNA: TGCAGTGCTAGCCCGAACTATGGCTACACCTTC.

This clone appeared once. V is TRBV11-3 and J is TRBJ1-1, with 8 bases aligning to TRBD1. J was trimmed by 7 bases and V by 1 base; bases with no gene match: 5. The CDR3 extends over 14 amino acids. The germline V gene has CDR1 SGHNT and CDR2 YENEEA. The CDR3 DNA follows: TGTGCCAGCAGCTTAGGTGGGGACAGGTTTGAAGCTTTCTTT. Encoded protein: CASSLGGDRFEAFF. Filled out from reference TRBV11-3 and TRBJ1-1, the complete variable domain reads EAGVVQSPRYKIIEKKQPVAFWCNPISGHNTLYWYLQNLGQGPELLIRYENEEAVDDSQLPKDRFSAERLKGVDSTLKIQPAELGDSAVYLCASSLGGDRFEAFFGQGTRLTVV.

The rearrangement joins TRBV29-1 to TRBJ2-5; no definite D call. This CDR3 is 11 amino acids long. V was shortened by 4 bases and J by 4 bases, with 7 bases between the two germline ends. Germline CDR1 and CDR2: SQVTM and ANQGSEA. The DNA for the CDR3 is TGCAGCGTTGGAGATAGAGAGACCCAGTACTTC. Translation gives CSVGDRETQYF.

The chain has TRBV9 and TRBJ2-3, with TRBD1 matching 7 bases. Trimming removed 7 bases from V and 6 bases from J; junction bases left unmatched: 2. The germline CDR1 and CDR2 sequences are SGDLS and YYNGEE. This CDR3 is built from 11 residues. This CDR3 reads CASGRGDTQYF. The CDR3 nucleotides are TGTGCCAGCGGCAGGGGGGATACGCAGTATTTT.

The V gene is TRBV5-1, the J gene TRBJ1-1; 9 bases are a match to TRBD1. CDR1 and CDR2 (germline): SGHRS, YFSETQ. The CDR3 covers 13 residues. With V trimmed by 3 bases and J by 7 bases, 4 bases remained unmatched. The CDR3 is CASSWDREHEAFF. The CDR3 region has the DNA TGCGCCAGCAGCTGGGACAGGGAACATGAAGCTTTCTTT.

This clone has just one count. The chain joins TRBV2 to TRBJ2-3, with D hard to call. The V gene's germline CDR1 is SNHLY and CDR2 FYNNEI. V shed 4 bases and J shed 0 bases, with 8 bases lying between them. CDR3 length equals 14 residues. Here the CDR3 DNA reads TGTGCCAGCAGTGGGAGCCCTAGCACAGATACGCAGTATTTT. Translating it yields CASSGSPSTDTQYF.

The rearrangement links TRBV2 to TRBJ2-7, with 9 bases fitting TRBD1. V lost 5 bases to trimming and J lost 4 bases; unmatched junction nucleotides: 3. There are 13 residues in the CDR3. Germline assignment: CDR1 SNHLY and CDR2 FYNNEI. The CDR3 DNA is TGTGCCAGCAGTACAGGGGGCAGATACGAGCAGTACTTC. It yields the protein CASSTGGRYEQYF. Full variable domain (rest looked up from reference TRBV2 and TRBJ2-7): EPEVTQTPSHQVTQMGQEVILRCVPISNHLYFYWYRQILGQKVEFLVSFYNNEISEKSEIFDDQFSVERPDGSNFTLKIRSTKLEDSAMYFCASSTGGRYEQYFGPGTRLTVT.

CDR3 DNA: TGCAGCGTGTCGGGTCGAAACACAGATACGCAGTATTTT. Protein sequence: CSVSGRNTDTQYF. The V call is TRBV29-1, the J call TRBJ2-3, with no clear D. The CDR3 runs to 13 residues. Trimming took 6 bases from V and 2 from J, leaving 12 bases between them. Germline V CDR1 and CDR2: SQVTM, ANQGSEA.

The rearrangement links TRBV10-3 to TRBJ1-6; the D gene is possibly TRBD1 (6 bases). Trimming left V 10 bases short and J 13 bases short, with 20 bases between. Germline CDR1 is ENHRY and CDR2 is SYGVKD. This CDR3 is built from 13 residues. CDR3 sequence (DNA): TGTGCCACCTCAGACAGGCCGGGGAATCCCCTCCACTTT. Its protein product is CATSDRPGNPLHF.

The rearrangement joins TRBV7-2 to TRBJ1-5, with D perhaps matching TRBD1 (6 bases). This CDR3 region has 16 residues. Germline CDR1 is SGHTA and CDR2 is FQGNSA. Trimming shortened V by 1 base and J by 3 bases, and 13 bases separated the two germline ends. CDR3 nucleotide sequence: TGTGCCAGCAGCTTAGTAGGCAGGGGCTCCAATCAGCCCCAGCATTTT. Its protein product is CASSLVGRGSNQPQHF.

This chain links TRBV18 with TRBJ2-2, with 8 nucleotides matching TRBD1. The CDR3 is made up of 16 amino acids. Germline values: CDR1 KGHSH, CDR2 LQKENI. After removal of 4 bases from V and 1 base from J, the junction contained 5 bases not matched to a gene. As DNA, the CDR3 is TGTGCCAGCTCACGGACAGGGCGGGAGAACACCGGGGAGCTGTTTTTT. It is translated as CASSRTGRENTGELFF.

The chain has TRBV27 and TRBJ1-1; 9 positions match TRBD1. The CDR3 loop spans 16 amino acids. The germline gives CDR1 MNHEY, CDR2 SMNVEV (reference sequence). V lost 8 bases and J lost 1; bases outside the gene matches: 11. CDR3 in DNA: TGTGCCAGCCGGTTACAGGGGGCCGTGAGGAACACTGAAGCTTTCTTT. Translated: CASRLQGAVRNTEAFF.

The J gene is TRBJ2-1, the V gene TRBV20-1; no clear D gene. This CDR3 contains 12 residues. V gave up 3 bases and J gave up 8 bases, with 11 bases separating them. The germline V gene encodes CDR1 DFQATT and CDR2 SNEGSKA (reference sequence). The CDR3 nucleotides read TGCAGTGCTAGTCAGAAATGGTATGAGCAGTTCTTC. Translation: CSASQKWYEQFF.

The V and J genes are TRBV7-2 and TRBJ2-7; TRBD1 agrees at 8 bases. V lost 4 bases to trimming and J lost 4 bases; unmatched junction nucleotides: 6. Germline CDR1 SGHTA, CDR2 FQGNSA. This CDR3 is 14 amino acids long. The CDR3 loop reads CASSSGTGSYEQYF. CDR3 sequence (DNA): TGTGCCAGCAGCTCCGGGACAGGTTCTTACGAGCAGTACTTC.

The chain carries TRBV29-1 and TRBJ2-1; D remains unclear. Deletions cut 4 bases from V and 0 bases from J, with 10 bases between. This CDR3 has 14 amino acids. Per germline, CDR1 SQVTM and CDR2 ANQGSEA. The CDR3, as DNA: TGCAGCGTTGGAACCGAGAGCTCCTACAATGAGCAGTTCTTC. This encodes CSVGTESSYNEQFF.

V and J are TRBV10-3 and TRBJ1-2, with D maybe TRBD1 (6 bases). The CDR3 has 13 amino acids. V was shortened by 5 bases and J by 4 bases, with 11 bases between the two germline ends. Germline CDR1 reads ENHRY; CDR2 reads SYGVKD. The chain's CDR3 is CAISTTGAYGYTF. CDR3 DNA: TGTGCCATCAGTACGACAGGCGCCTATGGCTACACCTTC.

The V gene is TRBV9, the J gene TRBJ2-7; a possible D gene is TRBD1 (5 bases). Germline-derived CDR1 and CDR2 are SGDLS and YYNGEE. V was clipped by 3 bases and J by 3 bases, with 13 bases between them. The CDR3 consists of 14 residues. Written as DNA, the CDR3 is TGTGCCAGCAGCGCCCAGGGTCTGGGCTACGAGCAGTACTTC. It is translated as CASSAQGLGYEQYF. Filled out from reference TRBV9 and TRBJ2-7, the complete variable domain reads DSGVTQTPKHLITATGQRVTLRCSPRSGDLSVYWYQQSLDQGLQFLIQYYNGEERAKGNILERFSAQQFPDLHSELNLSSLELGDSALYFCASSAQGLGYEQYFGPGTRLTVT.

V is TRBV5-4 and J is TRBJ2-1; 9 bases agree with TRBD2. Germline V gene data show CDR1 as SGHNT and CDR2 as YYREEE (reference sequence). Trimming cost V 4 bases and J 3 bases; bases outside gene matches: 11. This CDR3 is built from 17 residues. The CDR3 here is CASSIMTSGDSYNEQFF. CDR3 DNA: TGTGCCAGCAGCATTATGACTAGCGGTGACAGCTACAATGAGCAGTTCTTC.

The chain carries TRBV4-1 and TRBJ2-2, with 10 positions matching TRBD2. Germline V gene data show CDR1 as MGHRA and CDR2 as YSYEKL. J was trimmed by 6 bases and V by 4 bases; bases with no gene match: 8. The CDR3 is 16 amino acids. CDR3 residues: CASSPPERGGSGELFF. The CDR3 region has the DNA TGCGCCAGCAGCCCCCCGGAGCGGGGGGGCTCCGGGGAGCTGTTTTTT.

The CDR3 loop reads CASSYLGSEAFF. The CDR3 coding sequence is TGTGCCAGCAGTTACCTAGGGAGTGAAGCTTTCTTT. This chain joins TRBV6-5 and TRBJ1-1; D remains unclear. The CDR3 sequence is 12 residues long. Between the trimmed V and J ends, which lost 2 bases and 7 bases, there was a span of 8 bases. The V gene's germline CDR1 is MNHEY and CDR2 SVGAGI.

This clone has just one count. This chain uses TRBV9 with TRBJ2-5, with a tentative D call TRBD1 (6 bases). V dropped 4 bases and J dropped 2 bases, with 9 bases sitting between them. Per the germline V gene, CDR1 is SGDLS and CDR2 is YYNGEE. CDR3 size: 13 residues. This CDR3 is CASSRQVQETQYF. The CDR3, as DNA: TGTGCCAGCAGCCGACAGGTACAAGAGACCCAGTACTTC.